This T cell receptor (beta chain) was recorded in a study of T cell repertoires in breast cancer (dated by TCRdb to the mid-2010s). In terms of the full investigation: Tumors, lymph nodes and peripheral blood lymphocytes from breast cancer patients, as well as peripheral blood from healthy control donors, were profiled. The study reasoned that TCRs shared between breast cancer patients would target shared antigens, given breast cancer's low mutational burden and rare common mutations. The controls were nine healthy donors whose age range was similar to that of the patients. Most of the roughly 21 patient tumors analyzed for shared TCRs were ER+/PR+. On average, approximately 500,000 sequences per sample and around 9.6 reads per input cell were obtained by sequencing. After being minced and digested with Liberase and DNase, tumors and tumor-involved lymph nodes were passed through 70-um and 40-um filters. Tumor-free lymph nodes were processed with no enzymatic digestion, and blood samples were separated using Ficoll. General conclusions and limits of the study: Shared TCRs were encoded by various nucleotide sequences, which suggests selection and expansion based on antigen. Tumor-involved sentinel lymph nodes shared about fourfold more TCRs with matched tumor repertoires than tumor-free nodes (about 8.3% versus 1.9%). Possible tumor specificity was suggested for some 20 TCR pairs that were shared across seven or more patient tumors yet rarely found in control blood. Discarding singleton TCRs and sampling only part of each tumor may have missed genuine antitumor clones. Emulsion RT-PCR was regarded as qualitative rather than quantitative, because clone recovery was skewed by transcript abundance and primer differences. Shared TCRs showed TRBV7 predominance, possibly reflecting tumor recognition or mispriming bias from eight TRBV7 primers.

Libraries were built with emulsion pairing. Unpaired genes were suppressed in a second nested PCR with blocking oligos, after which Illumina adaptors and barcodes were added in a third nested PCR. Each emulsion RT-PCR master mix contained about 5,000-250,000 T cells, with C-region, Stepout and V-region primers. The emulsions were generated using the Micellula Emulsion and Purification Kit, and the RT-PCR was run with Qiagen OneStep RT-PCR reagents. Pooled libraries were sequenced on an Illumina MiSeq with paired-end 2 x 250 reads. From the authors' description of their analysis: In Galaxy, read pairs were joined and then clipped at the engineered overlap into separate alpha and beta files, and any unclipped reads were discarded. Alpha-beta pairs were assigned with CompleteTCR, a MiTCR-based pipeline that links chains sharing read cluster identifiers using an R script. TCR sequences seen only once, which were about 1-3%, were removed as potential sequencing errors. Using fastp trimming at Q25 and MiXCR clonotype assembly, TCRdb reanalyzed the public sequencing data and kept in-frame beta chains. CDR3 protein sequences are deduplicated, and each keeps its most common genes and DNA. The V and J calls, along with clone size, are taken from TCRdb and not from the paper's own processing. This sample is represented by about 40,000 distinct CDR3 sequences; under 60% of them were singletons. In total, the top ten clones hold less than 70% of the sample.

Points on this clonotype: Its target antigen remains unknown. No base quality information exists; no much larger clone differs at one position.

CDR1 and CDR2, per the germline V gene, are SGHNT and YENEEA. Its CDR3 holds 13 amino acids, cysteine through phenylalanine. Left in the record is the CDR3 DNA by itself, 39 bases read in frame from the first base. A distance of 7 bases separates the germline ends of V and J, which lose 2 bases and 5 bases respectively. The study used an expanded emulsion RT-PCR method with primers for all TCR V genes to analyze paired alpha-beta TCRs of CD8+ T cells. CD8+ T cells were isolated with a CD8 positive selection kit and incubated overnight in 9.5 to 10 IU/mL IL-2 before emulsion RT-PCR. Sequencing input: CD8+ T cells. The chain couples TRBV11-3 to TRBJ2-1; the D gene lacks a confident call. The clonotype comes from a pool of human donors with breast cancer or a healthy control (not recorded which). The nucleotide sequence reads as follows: TGTGCCAGCAGCTTATTGTTGGACAATGAGCAGTTCTTC. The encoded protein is CASSLLLDNEQFF.